What follows are 18 T cell receptor beta chains derived from one specimen sequenced in a study of T cells in Graves' hyperthyroidism and ophthalmopathy. Amplification of TCR beta CDR3 regions used RNA as the template. HTBI primers drove first-round RT-PCR of the TCR CDR3. One entry per CDR3 protein results from TCRdb running MiXCR on the multiplex PCR reads. The sample includes some 690,000 distinct CDR3 sequences, approximately 15% of them seen just once. Sequenced material: blood. These receptors all stem from a man over 45 with Graves' hyperthyroidism.

DNA of the CDR3: TGCGCCGCCGAGAGCGGGAGGGGCGCAGATACGCAGTATTTT. It specifies CAAESGRGADTQYF. The chain has TRBV10-2 and TRBJ2-3, with 10 bases that match TRBD2. V lost 11 bases, J lost 4 bases, and 9 bases stayed unmatched. Germline CDR1 reads WSHSY; CDR2 reads SAAADI. This CDR3 comprises 14 residues.

The V gene is TRBV25-1, the J gene TRBJ1-2; D may be TRBD1 (5 bases). The germline CDR1 and CDR2 sequences are MGHDK and SYGVNS. V lost 2 bases, J lost 3 bases, and 10 bases lay in between. The CDR3 extends over 14 amino acids. Here the CDR3 reads CASSERGRHYGYTF. The CDR3 bases are TGTGCCAGCAGTGAAAGGGGCAGGCACTATGGCTACACCTTC.

The DNA for the CDR3 is TGTGCCAGCAGTTTCTTTCCGGGACAGGGTGGGGGCACCGGGGAGCTGTTTTTT. Amino acids: CASSFFPGQGGGTGELFF. The V and J genes are TRBV28 and TRBJ2-2, with 9 bases lining up with TRBD1. V was pared by 3 bases and J by 4 bases, with 12 bases of the junction left unmatched. Looked up from germline, CDR1 is MDHEN and CDR2 is SYDVKM. This CDR3 has 18 amino acids.

At least ten counts were recorded for this clonotype. The rearrangement joins TRBV6-1 to TRBJ1-4, with 8 bases that match TRBD1. From germline, CDR1 is MNHNS and CDR2 SASEGT. Trimming cost V 6 bases and J 8 bases; bases outside gene matches: 8. This CDR3 has 14 residues. In DNA form, the CDR3 reads TGTGCCAGCAGGCGACAGGGGATGGGAGAAAAACTGTTTTTT. The encoded protein is CASRRQGMGEKLFF.

This clonotype occurred many times. The rearrangement joins TRBV18 to TRBJ2-1; 12 nucleotides agree with TRBD2. The CDR3 extends over 15 amino acids. The V gene's germline CDR1 is KGHSH and CDR2 LQKENI. V was pared by 0 bases and J by 13 bases, with 7 bases of the junction left unmatched. The CDR3 spells CASSPPSSGRDHQFF. The DNA of the CDR3 is TGTGCCAGCTCACCACCGTCTAGCGGGAGGGATCATCAGTTCTTC.

This clonotype appeared many times. The chain uses TRBV7-2 and TRBJ1-1, with a weak D call TRBD1 (5 bases). CDR1 and CDR2 (germline): SGHTA, FQGNSA. This CDR3 has 15 residues. V lost 5 bases and J lost 5, with 18 bases in between. The CDR3, as DNA: TGTGCCAGCAGCCCCGAGGTGCGGAGGGGAACTGAAGCTTTCTTT. Protein: CASSPEVRRGTEAFF. Using reference TRBV7-2 and TRBJ1-1 for the parts outside the CDR3, the full variable domain is GAGVSQSPSNKVTEKGKDVELRCDPISGHTALYWYRQSLGQGLEFLIYFQGNSAPDKSGLPSDRFSAERTGGSVSTLTIQRTQQEDSAVYLCASSPEVRRGTEAFFGQGTRLTVV.

The chain employs TRBV20-1 and TRBJ2-1; D ambiguous. CDR1 is DFQATT and CDR2 is SNEGSKA in the germline V gene (reference sequence). Trimming shortened V by 3 bases and J by 3 bases, and 9 bases separated the two germline ends. This CDR3 region has 13 residues. CDR3 sequence reads: CSARRRVYNEQFF. The CDR3 coding sequence is TGCAGTGCTAGGAGACGCGTCTACAATGAGCAGTTCTTC.

About this clonotype itself: A read error is possible here, since a much larger clone lies one base away. The V gene is TRBV6-2 or TRBV6-3, the J gene TRBJ1-1; D ambiguous. Per germline, CDR1 MNHEY and CDR2 SVGEGT. V shed 4 bases and J shed 4 bases, with 13 bases lying between them. The CDR3 spans 14 residues. The CDR3 coding sequence is TGTGCCAGCAGTTTAGTAGGGCCGAGCACTGAAGCTTTCTTT. Protein: CASSLVGPSTEAFF.

The CDR3: CSAENLVLSGANVLTF. The CDR3 nucleotides are TGCAGTGCGGAAAACCTCGTACTCTCTGGGGCCAACGTCCTGACTTTC. The chain employs TRBV20-1 and TRBJ2-6; D not resolved. The germline V gene has CDR1 DFQATT and CDR2 SNEGSKA (reference sequence). This CDR3 spans 16 amino acids. Trimming shortened V by 6 bases and J by 0 bases, and 15 bases separated the two germline ends.

This clonotype was counted many times. The chain combines TRBV2 with TRBJ2-1; possible D gene TRBD1, 5 bases. This CDR3 contains 14 residues. Trimming took 7 bases from V and 5 from J, leaving 15 bases between them. Germline V gene sequence: CDR1 SNHLY, CDR2 FYNNEI. The CDR3: CASKGSLENNEQFF. CDR3 bases: TGTGCCAGCAAGGGGTCTCTAGAGAACAATGAGCAGTTCTTC. The entire variable domain, with the rest obtained from reference TRBV2 and TRBJ2-1, is as follows: EPEVTQTPSHQVTQMGQEVILRCVPISNHLYFYWYRQILGQKVEFLVSFYNNEISEKSEIFDDQFSVERPDGSNFTLKIRSTKLEDSAMYFCASKGSLENNEQFFGPGTRLTVL.

This clonotype was observed many times. The chain carries TRBV7-9 and TRBJ2-5, with D possibly TRBD2 on 5 matching bases. Germline CDR1 is SEHNR and CDR2 is FQNEAQ (reference sequence). The CDR3 sequence is 15 residues long. V lost 0 bases and J 4 bases, leaving 12 bases between the germline ends. CDR3 protein: CASSLAGVGAETQYF. The CDR3 region has the DNA TGTGCCAGCAGCTTAGCGGGAGTAGGTGCAGAGACCCAGTACTTC.

This chain links TRBV28 with TRBJ2-3; D gene unclear. Germline V gene lookup returns CDR1 MDHEN and CDR2 SYDVKM. CDR3 size: 13 residues. Trimming pared 7 bases from V and 5 bases from J, leaving 13 bases between. The CDR3 spells CASNPPSRDTQYF. CDR3 nucleotide sequence: TGTGCCAGCAACCCCCCAAGCCGAGATACGCAGTATTTT.

The rearrangement links TRBV29-1 to TRBJ2-3, with D perhaps TRBD1 or TRBD2 (5 bases each). With 7 bases removed from V and 1 base from J, the gap between germline ends came to 12 bases. CDR1 and CDR2 (germline): SQVTM, ANQGSEA. CDR3 length: 13 amino acids. The chain's CDR3 is CSDWDGGTDTQYF. CDR3 in DNA: TGCAGCGACTGGGACGGGGGCACAGATACGCAGTATTTT.

This clonotype was picked up many times. The genes are TRBV24-1 and TRBJ1-5; D call uncertain. Trimming removed 5 bases at V and 0 bases at J, with 7 bases between. Germline V gives CDR1 KGHDR, CDR2 SFDVKD. The CDR3 has 14 residues. In nucleotides, the CDR3 is TGTGCCACCAGTGCCAGGTTTAGCAATCAGCCCCAGCATTTT. Translation gives CATSARFSNQPQHF.

This clonotype was seen ten or more times. The V and J genes are TRBV28 and TRBJ1-1; D perhaps matches TRBD1 (5 bases). V was trimmed by 3 bases and J by 1 base, leaving 6 bases between them. Per germline, CDR1 MDHEN and CDR2 SYDVKM. This CDR3 region has 13 residues. The CDR3 reads CASSLGPNTEAFF. The CDR3 nucleotides read TGTGCCAGCAGTTTGGGGCCGAACACTGAAGCTTTCTTT.

The sample holds many counts of this clonotype. The chain employs TRBV12-3 or TRBV12-4 and TRBJ2-1; the match to TRBD1 covers 9 bases. The CDR3 totals 12 residues. V lost 6 bases and J lost 13; bases outside the gene matches: 7. The CDR3 loop reads CASRTGGVGQFF. The CDR3 DNA sequence: TGTGCCAGCAGAACAGGGGGCGTGGGCCAGTTCTTC.

This clonotype was seen many times. The rearrangement links TRBV27 to TRBJ2-1; 9 nucleotides align to TRBD2. The germline V gene has CDR1 MNHEY and CDR2 SMNVEV (reference sequence). The CDR3 covers 15 residues. With 5 bases clipped from V and 4 bases from J, the junction kept 6 bases outside the gene matches. This CDR3 is CASSIAGVGYNEQFF. CDR3 nucleotide sequence: TGTGCCAGCAGTATAGCGGGAGTGGGTTACAATGAGCAGTTCTTC.

In this sample, this clonotype turned up many times. The chain uses TRBV2 and TRBJ2-2; 7 bases fit TRBD1. From germline, CDR1 is SNHLY and CDR2 FYNNEI. The CDR3 has 15 residues. J lost 1 base, V lost 5 bases, and 4 bases had no gene match. The CDR3 nucleotides are TGTGCCAGCAGTAGACAGGGAGTGAACACCGGGGAGCTGTTTTTT. This codes for CASSRQGVNTGELFF.